The clone carrying this T cell receptor beta chain was counted a single time. Its specificity is unknown. This sample stems from a study of blood T cells in healthy people across ages. Study background: Per every two T cells, about one barcoded beta molecule was captured by template switching.

Peripheral blood, about 10 milliliters per donor, was collected. Per sample, extraction of total RNA gave at least 6 micrograms in every case. Germline CDR1 and CDR2: SGHVS and FQNEAQ. Deletions cut 10 bases from V and 11 bases from J, with 29 bases between. The length of the CDR3 is 15 residues. Study-wide results and limits: TCR beta diversity, measured per million T cells, fell in a roughly linear way with age.

Alongside a J-beta primer mix, a sample-barcoded 5' primer served in a second PCR lasting about 7 to 11 cycles. Each CDR3 protein gets one entry after TCRdb re-called the 5' RACE reads with MiXCR. The sample yields 2 million or so distinct CDR3 sequences, roughly 50% seen once. The receptor was derived from a woman aged 40 to 50 in good health. The chain combines TRBV7-8 with TRBJ2-5, with D perhaps assigned TRBD1 or TRBD2 (6 bases each). The sequencing sample was made of blood. Written as DNA, the CDR3 is TGTGCCACCGGGGTTGGAGGGGGGTCCTACAATGAGCAGTACTTC. Its protein product is CATGVGGGSYNEQYF.